Described below is a single TCR beta chain sequence and its context. Its antigen specificity is not known. No clone much larger than this one lies a single base away; base qualities are absent. TCRbeta CDR3 regions were amplified from genomic DNA using the immunoSEQ Assay, a bias-controlled multiplex PCR. Per the original workflow: The number of nucleated cells in each sample was estimated by amplification of reference gene primers within the assay. To quantify the absolute abundance of each unique TCRbeta CDR3 rearrangement, sequence reads were collapsed and filtered. For each sample, productive Simpson clonality was calculated as the square root of Simpson's diversity index across productive rearrangements. TCRdb limited this immuneACCESS table to in-frame rearrangements with V and J called. A share of clones is missing; checked studies link under half to unresolved V genes, and the rest is unexplained. V, J and clone size are taken as reported in that table, and D and trimming were inferred from the DNA itself. The sample includes about 380,000 clones, with more than 75% observed a single time. 0.85% to 1.2% of the sample belongs to the ten largest clones.

The CDR3 measures 15 amino acids from cysteine to phenylalanine. Only the CDR3 portion is preserved as DNA: 45 bases, with reading frame beginning at the first base. Relative to germline, V is missing 4 bases and J is missing 1 base, with 6 bases of the junction outside any gene match. From the germline V gene, CDR1 is SGHTS and CDR2 is YDEGEE. This sample was included in a study of blood T cell repertoires in COVID-19 (dated by TCRdb to between 2020 and 2021). About the full investigation: The collaborator samples originated in the United States, Italy and Spain and spanned the acute and convalescent phases of COVID-19. Deeply sampled blood TCRbeta repertoires from subjects exposed to, actively infected with, or recovered from COVID-19 were included in the dataset. The repertoires were released in a freely available public database meant as a resource for research on the immune response to SARS-CoV-2. Sample metadata almost always included a de-identified subject ID, COVID-19 status, age in years and sex. Samples came from the ongoing ImmuneRACE study (first 160 participants) plus 1,254 subjects from 6 global collaborators. Where available, HLA class I and class II types were taken from metadata supplied by the sample provider and were not determined by assay-based typing. The prospective study material was composed of cDNA or gDNA derived from T cells, B-cell-depleted T cells, or PBMCs.

Collaborating institutions collected whole blood in K2EDTA tubes following their own protocols. Collaborator samples were shipped for TCRbeta analysis as frozen whole blood, isolated PBMCs, or DNA extracted from either sample type. Broader findings and caveats from the paper: The amount of clinical and demographic metadata varied by source and participant and was provided uncurated.

The sequence came from a human donor with acute or convalescent COVID-19. The donor label of this sample is uncertain. Recombination joined TRBV5-8 with TRBJ2-7; 9 bases in the junction line up with TRBD1. The sequenced sample was peripheral blood. The DNA sequence follows: TGTGCCAGCAGCCCACAGGGGGCTCTTTCCTACGAGCAGTACTTC. The translation is CASSPQGALSYEQYF.